This paragraph covers one T cell receptor beta chain sequence. What it binds is not known. These data come from a study of T-cell reconstitution after alpha-beta-depleted transplantation in children. Study-level results: Diversity of TCRbeta at day 60 was high in some patients, arising from surviving recipient T cells and thymic progenitors. By about two months after transplant, alpha-beta T cells reportedly arose from several hundred graft clones that had expanded. One year post-transplant, T-cell counts and diversity were largely derived from T cells produced anew.

The CDR3 has 15 amino acids. Trimming took off 7 bases at V and 0 bases at J, with 14 bases between the two ends. Germline V gene data show CDR1 as SGHKS and CDR2 as YYEKEE (reference sequence). Preparation of the TCRbeta library was carried out with unique molecular identifiers. TCRdb fed the PCR reads into MiXCR, producing one record per CDR3 protein. The table has around 960,000 distinct CDR3 sequences, roughly 31% seen once; the top ten hold approximately 30%. J is TRBJ2-1 and V is TRBV5-5; D possibly matches TRBD1 or TRBD2 (6 bases each). The clonotype comes from a boy younger than two who had a stem cell transplant for SCID, so the T cells may come from the graft donor. The material was PBMCs, mostly from graft donor cells, obtained 360 days after TCRalphabeta/CD19-depleted stem cell transplant. CDR3 region: CASAGPDSSYNEQFF. The CDR3, as DNA: TGTGCCAGCGCGGGACCGGACAGCTCCTACAATGAGCAGTTCTTC. Complete variable domain (other parts from reference TRBV5-5 and TRBJ2-1): DAGVTQSPTHLIKTRGQQVTLRCSPISGHKSVSWYQQVLGQGPQFIFQYYEKEERGRGNFPDRFSARQFPNYSSELNVNALLLGDSALYLCASAGPDSSYNEQFFGPGTRLTVL.